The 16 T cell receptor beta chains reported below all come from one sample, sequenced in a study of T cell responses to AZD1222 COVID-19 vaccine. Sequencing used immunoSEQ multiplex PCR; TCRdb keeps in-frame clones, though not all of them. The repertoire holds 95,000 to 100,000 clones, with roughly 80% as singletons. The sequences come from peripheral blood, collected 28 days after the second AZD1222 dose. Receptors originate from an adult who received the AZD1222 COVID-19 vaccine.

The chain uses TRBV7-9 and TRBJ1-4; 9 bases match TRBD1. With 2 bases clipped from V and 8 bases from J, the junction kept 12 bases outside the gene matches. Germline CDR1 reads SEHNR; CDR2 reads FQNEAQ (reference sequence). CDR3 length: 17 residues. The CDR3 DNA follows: TGTGCCAGCAGCTTAACAGGACAGGGGAATTTTAGGGAAAAACTGTTTTTT. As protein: CASSLTGQGNFREKLFF.

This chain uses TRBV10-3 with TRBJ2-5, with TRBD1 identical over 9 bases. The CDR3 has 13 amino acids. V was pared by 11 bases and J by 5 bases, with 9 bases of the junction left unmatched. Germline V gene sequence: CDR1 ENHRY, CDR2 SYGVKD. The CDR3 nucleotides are TGTGCCGCCGGGGACAGGGAGAGGGAGACCCAGTACTTC. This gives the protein CAAGDRERETQYF.

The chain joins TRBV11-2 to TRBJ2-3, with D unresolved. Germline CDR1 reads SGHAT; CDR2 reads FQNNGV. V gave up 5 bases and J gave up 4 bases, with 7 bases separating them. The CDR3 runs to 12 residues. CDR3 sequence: CASSPEADTQYF. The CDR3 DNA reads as TGTGCCAGCAGCCCTGAAGCAGATACGCAGTATTTT.

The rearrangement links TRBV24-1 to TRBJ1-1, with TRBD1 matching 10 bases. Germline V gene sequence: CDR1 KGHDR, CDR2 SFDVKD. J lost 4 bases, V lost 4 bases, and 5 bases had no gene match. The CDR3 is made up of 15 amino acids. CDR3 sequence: CATSDPRQGATEAFF. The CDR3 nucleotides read TGTGCCACCAGTGACCCACGACAGGGGGCCACTGAAGCTTTCTTT.

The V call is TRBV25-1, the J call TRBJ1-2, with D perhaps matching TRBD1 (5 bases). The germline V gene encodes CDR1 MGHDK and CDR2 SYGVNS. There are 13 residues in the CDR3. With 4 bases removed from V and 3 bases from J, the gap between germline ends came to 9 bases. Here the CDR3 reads CASSVARDYGYTF. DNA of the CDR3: TGTGCCAGCAGTGTAGCCAGGGACTATGGCTACACCTTC.

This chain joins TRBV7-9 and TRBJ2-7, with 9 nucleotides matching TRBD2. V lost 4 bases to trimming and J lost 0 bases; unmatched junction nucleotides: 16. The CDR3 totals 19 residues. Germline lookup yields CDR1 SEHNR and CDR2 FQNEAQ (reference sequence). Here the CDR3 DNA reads TGTGCCAGCAGCTCATACCCGGGAAGCGGGGGGCCCTACTCCTACGAGCAGTACTTC. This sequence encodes CASSSYPGSGGPYSYEQYF. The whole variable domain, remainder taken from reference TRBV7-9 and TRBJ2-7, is DTGVSQNPRHKITKRGQNVTFRCDPISEHNRLYWYRQTLGQGPEFLTYFQNEAQLEKSRLLSDRFSAERPKGSFSTLEIQRTEQGDSAMYLCASSSYPGSGGPYSYEQYFGPGTRLTVT.

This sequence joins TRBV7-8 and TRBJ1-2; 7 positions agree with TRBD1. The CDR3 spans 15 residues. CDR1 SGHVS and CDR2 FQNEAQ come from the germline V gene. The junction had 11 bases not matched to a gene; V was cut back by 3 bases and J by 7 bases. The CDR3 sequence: CASSFRPQGGFGYTF. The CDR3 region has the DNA TGTGCCAGCAGCTTTCGGCCCCAGGGGGGTTTTGGCTACACCTTC.

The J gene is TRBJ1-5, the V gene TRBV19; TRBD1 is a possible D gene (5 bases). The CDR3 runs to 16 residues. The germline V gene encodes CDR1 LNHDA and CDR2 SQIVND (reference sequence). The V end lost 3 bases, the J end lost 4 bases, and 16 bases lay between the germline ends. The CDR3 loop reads CASSMSAGRGNQPQHF. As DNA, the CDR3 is TGTGCCAGTAGTATGTCGGCGGGCCGGGGGAATCAGCCCCAGCATTTT.

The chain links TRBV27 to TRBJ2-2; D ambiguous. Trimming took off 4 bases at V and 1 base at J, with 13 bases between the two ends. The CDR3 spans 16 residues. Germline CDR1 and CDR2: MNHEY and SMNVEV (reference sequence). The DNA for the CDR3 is TGTGCCAGCAGTTCGACGCTTAGGATGAACACCGGGGAGCTGTTTTTT. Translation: CASSSTLRMNTGELFF.

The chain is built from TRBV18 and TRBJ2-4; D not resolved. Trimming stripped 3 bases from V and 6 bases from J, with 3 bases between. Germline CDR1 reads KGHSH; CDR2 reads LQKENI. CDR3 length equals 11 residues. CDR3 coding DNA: TGTGCCAGCTCACCGGGAAACATTCAGTACTTC. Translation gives CASSPGNIQYF. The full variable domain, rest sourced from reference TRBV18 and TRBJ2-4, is NAGVMQNPRHLVRRRGQEARLRCSPMKGHSHVYWYRQLPEEGLKFMVYLQKENIIDESGMPKERFSAEFPKEGPSILRIQQVVRGDSAAYFCASSPGNIQYFGAGTRLSVL.

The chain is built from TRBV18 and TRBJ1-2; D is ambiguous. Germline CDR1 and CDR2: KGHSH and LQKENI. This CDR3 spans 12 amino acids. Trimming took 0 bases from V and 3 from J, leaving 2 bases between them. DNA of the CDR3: TGTGCCAGCTCACCACCGGACTATGGCTACACCTTC. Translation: CASSPPDYGYTF.

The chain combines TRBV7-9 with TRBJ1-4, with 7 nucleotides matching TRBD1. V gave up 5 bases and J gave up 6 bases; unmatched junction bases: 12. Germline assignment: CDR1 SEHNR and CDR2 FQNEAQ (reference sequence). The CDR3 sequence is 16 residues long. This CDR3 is CASSGGPGQRYEKLFF. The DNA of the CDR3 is TGTGCCAGCAGCGGAGGACCGGGACAGCGGTATGAAAAACTGTTTTTT.

The CDR3: CASSNLNEKLFF. The CDR3 nucleotides read TGTGCCAGTAGTAACCTTAATGAAAAACTGTTTTTT. The chain carries TRBV19 and TRBJ1-4; unclear D gene. V lost 4 bases, J lost 4 bases, and 4 bases lay in between. The CDR3 length is 12 residues. Looked up from germline, CDR1 is LNHDA and CDR2 is SQIVND (reference sequence).

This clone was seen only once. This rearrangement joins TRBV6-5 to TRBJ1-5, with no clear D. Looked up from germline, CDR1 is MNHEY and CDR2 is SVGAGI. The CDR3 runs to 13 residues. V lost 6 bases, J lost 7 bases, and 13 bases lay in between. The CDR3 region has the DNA TGTGCCAGCAGGGTCGGGGTGCGCCAGCCCCAGCATTTT. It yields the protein CASRVGVRQPQHF.

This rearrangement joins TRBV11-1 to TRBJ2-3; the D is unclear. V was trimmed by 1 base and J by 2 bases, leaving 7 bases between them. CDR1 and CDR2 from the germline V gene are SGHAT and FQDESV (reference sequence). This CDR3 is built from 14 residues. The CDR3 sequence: CASSLVGNTDTQYF. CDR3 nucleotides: TGTGCCAGCAGCTTAGTAGGGAACACAGATACGCAGTATTTT.

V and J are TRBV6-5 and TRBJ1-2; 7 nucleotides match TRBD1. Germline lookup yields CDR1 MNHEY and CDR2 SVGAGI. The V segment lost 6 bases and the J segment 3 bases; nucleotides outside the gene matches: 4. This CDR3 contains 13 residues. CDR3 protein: CASRLDRDYGYTF. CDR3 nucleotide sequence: TGTGCCAGCAGGCTTGACAGGGACTATGGCTACACCTTC.